This T cell receptor beta chain was recorded in a study of T cells in Graves' hyperthyroidism and ophthalmopathy. Whole-study results and caveats: The model foresaw ophthalmopathy a median about 6.5 months prior to onset.

Each diagnosis drew on symptoms, thyroxine, TRAb, thyroid ultrasound and orbital computed tomography findings. Concerning this clonotype: As yet, its antigen is unknown.

Trimming stripped 2 bases from V and 0 bases from J, with 14 bases between. There are 16 residues in the CDR3. Germline CDR1 and CDR2: KGHSH and LQKENI. Amplified regions were TCR beta CDR3 sequences from RNA transcripts. In the first-round RT-PCR of the TCR CDR3, the HTBI primer set was used. TCRdb used MiXCR to reprocess the multiplex PCR reads, holding one entry per CDR3 protein. The table shows approximately 360,000 distinct CDR3 sequences, with about a sixth occurring only once. The V call is TRBV18, the J call TRBJ2-7; D is perhaps TRBD1 or TRBD2 (5 bases each). Sequenced material: blood. This TCR was recovered from a woman aged 18-35 years with Graves' hyperthyroidism that later progressed to Graves' ophthalmopathy. Here the CDR3 DNA reads TGTGCCAGCTCACCAAAGAGGGCAGGGTACTCCTACGAGCAGTACTTC. Translation: CASSPKRAGYSYEQYF.